A single sample is the source of the 8 T cell receptor beta chains below, sequenced in a study of blood T cell repertoires in COVID-19. Generated by immunoSEQ multiplex PCR, the TCRdb table keeps only in-frame clones and is missing some. Of roughly 210,000 clones detected, roughly 84% appear once; the ten largest clones hold roughly a tenth. Material for sequencing was peripheral blood. Receptors were obtained from a woman of 80 years or more with COVID-19, enrolled during active disease.

J is TRBJ2-2 and V is TRBV28, with 7 bases that match TRBD1. Germline lookup yields CDR1 MDHEN and CDR2 SYDVKM. The CDR3 is made up of 15 amino acids. The junction had 6 bases not matched to a gene; V was cut back by 6 bases and J by 2 bases. The CDR3 spells CASSRTGSNTGELFF. CDR3 DNA: TGTGCCAGCAGCCGGACAGGTTCCAACACCGGGGAGCTGTTTTTT.

This clone has only one observation. This chain joins TRBV10-2 and TRBJ2-5; perhaps TRBD2 as D (6 bases). The CDR3 is 14 residues long. Trimming shortened V by 3 bases and J by 5 bases, and 13 bases separated the two germline ends. Germline CDR1 WSHSY, CDR2 SAAADI. The DNA for the CDR3 is TGCGCCAGCAGTGACCTTAGCGGCTCGGAGACCCAGTACTTC. Its protein is CASSDLSGSETQYF.

This clone has just one count. V usage is TRBV5-1 and J usage is TRBJ1-1; D not certain. In germline, CDR1 is SGHRS, CDR2 YFSETQ. V dropped 4 bases and J dropped 1 base, with 8 bases sitting between them. This CDR3 is 13 amino acids long. Here the CDR3 DNA reads TGCGCCAGCAGCGGCTCACAGAACACTGAAGCTTTCTTT. This translates into CASSGSQNTEAFF.

The rearrangement links TRBV9 to TRBJ2-7, with unresolved D. Trimming cost V 2 bases and J 3 bases, with 15 bases left between them. The CDR3 sequence is 15 residues long. Germline V gives CDR1 SGDLS, CDR2 YYNGEE. CDR3 sequence reads: CASSVSTTDYYEQYF. CDR3 in DNA: TGTGCCAGCAGCGTTAGCACAACGGATTACTACGAGCAGTACTTC.

The CDR3 protein is CASSVQGVYNEQFF. CDR3 sequence (DNA): TGTGCCAGCAGTGTACAGGGGGTCTACAATGAGCAGTTCTTC. The genes are TRBV25-1 and TRBJ2-1, with 8 bases fitting TRBD1. The V segment lost 4 bases and the J segment 3 bases; nucleotides outside the gene matches: 2. This CDR3 has 14 residues. Germline values: CDR1 MGHDK, CDR2 SYGVNS.

This rearrangement joins TRBV7-2 to TRBJ2-2, with 9 bases matching TRBD2. The CDR3 spans 19 residues. The trim removed 1 base at V and 4 bases at J, leaving 13 bases unmatched. Germline lookup yields CDR1 SGHTA and CDR2 FQGNSA. CDR3 in amino acids: CASSLGIAGAYGGTGELFF. In DNA, the CDR3 is TGTGCCAGCAGCTTAGGAATAGCGGGGGCATACGGGGGCACCGGGGAGCTGTTTTTT.

Regarding this clone: The sample holds other DNA sequences that translate to the same CDR3. The chain links TRBV5-1 to TRBJ1-4; tentative D call: TRBD1 (6 bases). The V end was cut by 3 bases, the J end by 8 bases, with 14 bases between. The CDR3 is 14 residues long. In germline, CDR1 is SGHRS, CDR2 YFSETQ. Here the CDR3 reads CASSSGQGDEKLFF. The CDR3 region has the DNA TGCGCCAGCAGCTCGGGACAAGGAGACGAAAAACTGTTTTTT.

The chain couples TRBV30 to TRBJ1-2, with 7 bases fitting TRBD1. This CDR3 region has 15 residues. Germline V gene sequence: CDR1 GTSNPN, CDR2 SVGIG (reference sequence). The V and J ends lost 1 base and 4 bases, in that order; junction bases with no gene match: 9. DNA for the CDR3: TGTGCCTGGAGTGGGGGTAGAAGACAGGGCTATGGCTACACCTTC. It is translated as CAWSGGRRQGYGYTF.